The rows below give T cell receptor beta chains drawn from one sample of a study of blood T cell repertoires in COVID-19. Profiled with immunoSEQ multiplex PCR; TCRdb holds only in-frame clones, not every one. The table has about 210,000 clones, around 90% seen once; the top ten hold 1.5%. Material: peripheral blood. The receptors here all came from a man in his late teens or twenties with active or convalescent COVID-19. Each CDR3 is given with its conserved first and last residue. Each record gives: D gene, clone size, V gene, J gene, CDR3 protein, CDR3 DNA. The D gene is left open where the match is weak. Size tells how often a clone was seen (once, few, many) or the class of an expanded clone, and some rows leave it out.

TRBD2	-	TRBV5-1	TRBJ2-7	CASSQSGSSYEQYF	TGCGCCAGCAGCCAGAGCGGGAGCTCCTACGAGCAGTACTTC
-	-	TRBV5-1	TRBJ1-1	CASSPRRGGNTEAFF	TGCGCCAGCAGCCCTCGTCGAGGAGGGAACACTGAAGCTTTCTTT
-	-	TRBV7-2	TRBJ1-4	CASSFYGRLGSNEKLFF	TGTGCCAGCAGCTTTTACGGGAGGTTGGGCTCTAATGAAAAACTGTTTTTT
-	-	TRBV5-1	TRBJ1-5	CASSLAGGNQPQHF	TGCGCCAGCAGCTTGGCCGGAGGCAATCAGCCCCAGCATTTT
TRBD1	-	TRBV5-4	TRBJ1-2	CASSSGRDRESYGYTF	TGTGCCAGCAGCTCGGGCCGGGACAGGGAGAGCTATGGCTACACCTTC
TRBD2	-	TRBV2	TRBJ2-7	CASSERGRAGDEQYF	TGTGCCAGCAGTGAGCGCGGGAGGGCAGGTGACGAGCAGTACTTC
-	-	TRBV28	TRBJ1-3	CASSFSSGNTIYF	TGTGCCAGCAGTTTCTCCTCTGGAAACACCATATATTTT
TRBD1	-	TRBV6-6	TRBJ1-1	CASSHRTGTGSHTEAFF	TGTGCCAGCAGTCACAGGACCGGGACAGGGTCGCACACTGAAGCTTTCTTT
TRBD1	-	TRBV24-1	TRBJ2-3	CATSEPTGGSRTFPTQYF	TGTGCCACCAGTGAGCCTACAGGGGGCTCCCGCACATTTCCTACGCAGTATTTT
TRBD1	-	TRBV5-4	TRBJ1-5	CASSPEGTGVKSNQPQHF	TGTGCCAGCAGCCCGGAGGGAACAGGGGTTAAGAGCAATCAGCCCCAGCATTTT
-	-	TRBV11-2	TRBJ1-5	CASSLQGLNQPQHF	TGTGCCAGCAGCCTACAGGGTCTGAATCAGCCCCAGCATTTT
TRBD2	-	TRBV14	TRBJ2-2	CASSQKLAGVVTGELFF	TGTGCCAGCAGCCAAAAACTAGCGGGAGTTGTCACCGGGGAGCTGTTTTTT
TRBD1	once	TRBV24-1	TRBJ2-5	CATAPGTGSQETQYF	TGTGCCACCGCCCCCGGGACAGGGTCCCAAGAGACCCAGTACTTC
TRBD2	-	TRBV27	TRBJ2-5	CASSWAGGSLGAQYF	TGTGCCAGCAGTTGGGCGGGAGGCTCACTTGGGGCCCAGTACTTC
TRBD2	-	TRBV11-2	TRBJ2-2	CASSLVVGGSTGELFF	TGTGCCAGCAGCTTAGTAGTTGGCGGGAGCACCGGGGAGCTGTTTTTT
TRBD2	-	TRBV28	TRBJ2-1	CASSPGLGLAGVSYNEQFF	TGTGCCAGCAGCCCAGGGTTGGGACTAGCGGGAGTCAGTTACAATGAGCAGTTCTTC
-	-	TRBV24-1	TRBJ2-1	CATSAWDSMNEQFF	TGTGCCACCAGTGCGTGGGACTCGATGAATGAGCAGTTCTTC
-	once	TRBV5-5	TRBJ2-7	CASTASGSLSEQYF	TGTGCCAGCACAGCTTCAGGTTCCCTATCCGAGCAGTACTTC
-	-	TRBV10-3	TRBJ1-1	CAIRETGETFF	TGTGCCATCAGAGAGACCGGGGAAACTTTCTTT
-	-	TRBV9	TRBJ1-3	CASSVEISSGNTIYF	TGTGCCAGCAGCGTAGAAATCAGCTCTGGAAACACCATATATTTT
-	-	TRBV9	TRBJ2-2	CASSESSTGELFF	TGTGCCAGCAGCGAATCCTCCACCGGGGAGCTGTTTTTT
-	-	TRBV5-1	TRBJ1-4	CASSYRVWANEKLFF	TGCGCCAGCAGCTACAGAGTTTGGGCTAATGAAAAACTGTTTTTT
-	-	TRBV27	TRBJ1-5	CASSLTPQRPQHF	TGTGCCAGCAGTTTAACCCCACAGAGGCCCCAGCATTTT
TRBD2	-	TRBV19	TRBJ2-1	CASSIIAGGVNEQFF	TGTGCCAGTAGTATCATAGCGGGAGGGGTCAATGAGCAGTTCTTC
TRBD1	once	TRBV29-1	TRBJ2-2	CSVRDRGYTGELFF	TGCAGCGTGCGAGACAGGGGGTACACCGGGGAGCTGTTTTTT
TRBD2	-	TRBV29-1	TRBJ2-7	CSVEVAGGGEQYF	TGCAGCGTGGAAGTAGCGGGAGGAGGCGAGCAGTACTTC
-	-	TRBV18	TRBJ1-2	CASSPPGRQRGYGYTF	TGTGCCAGCTCACCACCGGGAAGACAGAGGGGGTATGGCTACACCTTC
-	-	TRBV18	TRBJ2-2	CASSATTSTGELFF	TGTGCCAGCTCAGCGACTACTAGTACCGGGGAGCTGTTTTTT
-	-	TRBV28	TRBJ1-1	CASSLLQGGSGEAFF	TGTGCCAGCAGTTTGTTACAGGGTGGGAGTGGTGAAGCTTTCTTT
TRBD1	once	TRBV5-1	TRBJ2-1	CASSPWTGGDEQFF	TGCGCCAGCTCCCCATGGACAGGGGGCGATGAGCAGTTCTTC
-	-	TRBV2	TRBJ2-5	CASASGTGLKTQYF	TGTGCCAGCGCATCCGGGACTGGTCTGAAGACCCAGTACTTC
TRBD2	-	TRBV11-2	TRBJ2-5	CASRTGVGRSRETQYF	TGTGCCAGCAGGACGGGGGTCGGGAGGTCTAGGGAGACCCAGTACTTC
TRBD2	-	TRBV5-1	TRBJ2-3	CASSLTPGGRARRDTQYF	TGCGCCAGCAGCTTGACTCCCGGCGGGAGGGCCCGAAGAGATACGCAGTATTTT
-	-	TRBV27	TRBJ2-7	CASSLFLGSPYEQYF	TGTGCCAGCAGTTTATTCCTAGGATCCCCCTACGAGCAGTACTTC
-	-	TRBV5-4	TRBJ1-1	CASTSTQATEAFF	TGTGCCAGCACCTCGACCCAGGCCACTGAAGCTTTCTTT
TRBD2	-	TRBV2	TRBJ2-1	CASSELAGVGNEQFF	TGTGCCAGCAGTGAACTGGCGGGAGTCGGTAATGAGCAGTTCTTC
TRBD2	-	TRBV7-2	TRBJ2-7	CASSPGLVAHEQYF	TGTGCCAGCAGCCCCGGACTAGTCGCCCACGAGCAGTACTTC
-	-	TRBV7-2	TRBJ1-6	CASSLGFWGGTDNSPLHF	TGTGCCAGCAGCTTAGGATTTTGGGGGGGTACCGATAATTCACCCCTCCACTTT
-	-	TRBV7-2	TRBJ1-2	CASSLASASVGGSNYGYTF	TGTGCCAGCAGCTTAGCGAGCGCGAGCGTCGGGGGTAGTAACTATGGCTACACCTTC
TRBD2	-	TRBV10-1	TRBJ2-1	CASSRDRGPVELAGGPSGEQFF	TGCGCCAGCAGCCGGGACAGGGGCCCAGTGGAACTAGCGGGAGGGCCCTCCGGTGAGCAGTTCTTC